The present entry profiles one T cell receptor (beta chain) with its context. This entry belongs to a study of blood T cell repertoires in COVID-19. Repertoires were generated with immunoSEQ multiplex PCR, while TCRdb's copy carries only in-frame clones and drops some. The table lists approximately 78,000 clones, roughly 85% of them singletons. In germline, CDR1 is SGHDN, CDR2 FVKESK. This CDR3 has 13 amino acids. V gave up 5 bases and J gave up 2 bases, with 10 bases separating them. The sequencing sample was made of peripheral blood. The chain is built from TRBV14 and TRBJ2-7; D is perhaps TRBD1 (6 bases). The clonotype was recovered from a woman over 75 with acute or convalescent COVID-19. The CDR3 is CASSSQGPYEQYF. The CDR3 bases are TGTGCCAGCAGCTCACAGGGTCCCTACGAGCAGTACTTC.